Sequencing of this T cell receptor beta chain was carried out in a study of Graves' ophthalmopathy and Graves' hyperthyroidism (dated by TCRdb to the late 2010s). Regarding the research as a whole: Peripheral blood samples were taken at the time of initial diagnosis, before any treatment was given. The study used signatures of the TCR beta repertoire to tell Graves' ophthalmopathy apart from Graves' hyperthyroidism and to predict which patients would progress to ophthalmopathy. In total, 135 blood samples were TCR-sequenced: some 40 ophthalmopathy, roughly 80 hyperthyroidism and around 17 hyperthyroidism-to-ophthalmopathy patients. To explore V-J signatures that separate ophthalmopathy from hyperthyroidism, a discovery set of more than 95 patients was enrolled, consisting of 43 with ophthalmopathy and fewer than 60 with stable hyperthyroidism. The independent validation cohort included 20 or so hyperthyroidism patients plus 17 patients who later progressed from hyperthyroidism to ophthalmopathy. T-cell repertoires of thyroid tissue and blood were compared in about six hyperthyroidism patients. Following sample collection, hyperthyroidism patients were given methimazole at a starting dose of 30 mg daily, and ophthalmopathy patients were given high-dose intravenous methylprednisolone. The approximately 98 discovery patients were randomly divided into training and test sets at a 7:3 ratio.

For repertoire sequencing, the TCR beta CDR3 regions were amplified from RNA transcripts. HTBI primers and the Qiagen OneStep RT-PCR kit were used in a first-round RT-PCR, which was followed by a second-round multiplex PCR, size selection and purification. Libraries were sequenced on an Illumina HiSeq2000 using paired-end 100 bp reads. Processing in the source paper ran as follows. SOAPnuke was used to process the reads, removing any read that contained adapters or uncalled bases, had a mean Phred below 15, or lacked an exact match to the constant primer or identifier. High-quality paired reads were merged with COPE v1.2.5. Unique nucleotide sequences were defined as clonotypes and aligned to IMGT TRB V, D and J references using MiTCR v1.1. The analysis was limited to V-J combinations with a frequency above 0.0001, which together covered over 99% of the repertoires. For each V-J combination, a TCR clonal expansion and chaos score was defined as F50 clonal expansion divided by the chaos observed in the TCRdist matrix. Welch's t-statistics and random forest were used to narrow the features down to over ten V-J combinations, which were then fed into a naive Bayes classifier. The Morisita-Horn index was used to measure how similar the thyroid and blood repertoires were. Using fastp trimming at Q25 and MiXCR clonotype assembly, TCRdb reanalyzed the public sequencing data and kept in-frame beta chains. Duplicate CDR3 protein sequences are folded into a single record with the most common DNA and genes. TCRdb assigned the V and J calls; the authors' analysis was not used. The sample contains about 480,000 distinct CDR3 sequences, about 15% of them found a single time. The ten top clones hold about a tenth of the sample.

This clonotype was counted at least ten times. Its specific antigen is unknown. Per-base quality was not reported, and no clone a single base away is much larger than it. The ophthalmopathy patients had moderately to severely active disease, with a Clinical Activity Score of 3 or higher, a NOSPECS grade of 4 or higher, and a disease duration of less than 3 months. Patients were excluded if they had other autoimmune diseases, uncontrolled infections, pregnancy or lactation. Clinical symptoms, serum thyroxine, TRAb, thyroid ultrasound and orbital computed tomography were used for diagnosis. Ficoll-Paque density gradient centrifugation was used to isolate PBMCs from about 9.4 ml of fresh peripheral blood. Total RNA was extracted with Trizol reagent and quality-checked on an Agilent 2100 Bioanalyzer. Findings and caveats that apply to the study as a whole: Among expanded thyroid clonotypes with frequency above 0.001, most also showed up in blood, which suggests that blood repertoires may reflect the thyroid immune response. In cross-validation, the 13-signature model distinguished ophthalmopathy from stable hyperthyroidism with just over 85% sensitivity and 81.08% specificity, while in the test set the corresponding values were roughly 80% and 75%. Sample size was not predetermined statistically, and investigators were not blinded to group allocation. In validation, the model predicted ophthalmopathy progression with less than 71% sensitivity and around 72% specificity; roughly 11 predicted patients were CT-confirmed with GO in a median of about 7.1 months.

CDR1 and CDR2 are drawn from the germline V gene: MDHEN, SYDVKM. The CDR3 runs 14 amino acids, cysteine and phenylalanine included. Left in the record is the CDR3 DNA by itself, 42 bases read in frame from the first base. The junction shows trimming of 6 bases on V and 5 bases on J, plus 14 bases between the germline ends. This TCR was sampled from a woman aged 25 to 39 with Graves' ophthalmopathy. Donor details come from another sample of the same person, matched by shared clones. The chain was built from TRBV28 and TRBJ1-5; no D gene is confidently identified. The source material was blood. CDR3 sequence: CASRYGQSYQPQHF. The bases are TGTGCCAGCAGGTACGGCCAGAGCTATCAGCCCCAGCATTTT.